Reported below is one T cell receptor beta chain. Its target is not known. Sample-barcoded 5' priming and a J-beta primer mix drove a second PCR of roughly 7 to 11 cycles. MiXCR was run by TCRdb on the 5' RACE reads, yielding one entry per CDR3 protein. The sample has approximately 1.5 million distinct CDR3 sequences; approximately 32% are singletons. This sample is part of a study of blood T cells in healthy people across ages. Findings of the study overall: When set beside aged donors, long-lived donors presented more naive CD4+ cells and higher diversity. Age brought a roughly linear fall in TCR beta diversity measured per million T cells.

The CDR3 length is 15 residues. Trimming removed 3 bases at V and 0 bases at J, with 11 bases between. CDR1 is KGHSH, CDR2 LQKENI, per germline. The specimen sequenced was blood. The sequence was obtained from a young woman in good health. This sequence joins TRBV18 and TRBJ1-2, with D unclear. DNA of the CDR3: TGTGCCAGCTCACCTACTCAGGAGCCTAACTATGGCTACACCTTC. Its translation: CASSPTQEPNYGYTF. The full variable domain, rest sourced from reference TRBV18 and TRBJ1-2, is NAGVMQNPRHLVRRRGQEARLRCSPMKGHSHVYWYRQLPEEGLKFMVYLQKENIIDESGMPKERFSAEFPKEGPSILRIQQVVRGDSAAYFCASSPTQEPNYGYTFGSGTRLTVV.